The sequence of this T cell receptor beta chain was determined in a study of post-analysis software for immune sequencing data. Study-level points and caveats: With F measure, samples from one preparation batch clustered together strongly. Normalized Chao1 diversity was significantly reduced in patients versus controls. Four or five TRBV segments occurring more often in patients than controls included TRBV5-6, TRBV5-1 and TRBV20-1.

Germline values: CDR1 SGDLS, CDR2 YYNGEE. V lost 3 bases, J lost 3 bases, and 8 bases stayed unmatched. The CDR3 covers 15 residues. The library was made from cDNA and included unique molecular identifiers. TCRdb independently ran MiXCR on the PCR reads; one entry per CDR3 protein. In the table there are around 440,000 distinct CDR3 sequences, roughly 45% of which are singletons. Worth noting for this clonotype: Its target is not known.

This TCR came from a girl aged 5 to 17 with multiple sclerosis. The sequenced sample consisted of blood. The V and J genes are TRBV9 and TRBJ2-7; 8 nucleotides align to TRBD1. CDR3 sequence: CASSALGTGCYEQYF. The CDR3 DNA follows: TGTGCCAGCAGCGCCCTTGGGACAGGCTGCTACGAGCAGTACTTC.